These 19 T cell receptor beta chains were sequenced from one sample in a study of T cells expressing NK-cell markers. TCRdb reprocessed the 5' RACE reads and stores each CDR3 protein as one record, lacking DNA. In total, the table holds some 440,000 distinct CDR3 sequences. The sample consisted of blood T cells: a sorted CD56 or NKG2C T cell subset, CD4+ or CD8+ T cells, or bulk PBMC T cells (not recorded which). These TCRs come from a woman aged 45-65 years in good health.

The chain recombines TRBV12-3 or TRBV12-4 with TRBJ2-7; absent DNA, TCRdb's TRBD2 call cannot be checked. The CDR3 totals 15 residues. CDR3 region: CASSLAGFGGYEQYF.

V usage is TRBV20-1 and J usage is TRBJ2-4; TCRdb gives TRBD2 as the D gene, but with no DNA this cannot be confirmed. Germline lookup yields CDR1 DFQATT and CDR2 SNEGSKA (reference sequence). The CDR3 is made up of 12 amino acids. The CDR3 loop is CSAPKGGNIQYF.

Here the CDR3 reads CSAYNSGGTTDTQYF. This sequence joins TRBV20-1 and TRBJ2-3; TCRdb's D gene call, TRBD2, goes unchecked for lack of DNA. Germline V gives CDR1 DFQATT, CDR2 SNEGSKA (reference sequence). The CDR3 is 15 residues long.

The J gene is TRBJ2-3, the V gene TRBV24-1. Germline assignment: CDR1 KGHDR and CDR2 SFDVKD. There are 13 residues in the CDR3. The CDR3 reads CATSDLLTKTQYF.

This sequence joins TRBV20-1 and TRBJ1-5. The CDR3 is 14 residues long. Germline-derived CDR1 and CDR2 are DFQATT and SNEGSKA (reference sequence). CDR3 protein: CSAIGVETGQPQHF.

CDR3 sequence reads: CSAPRTGFKDGYTF. The rearrangement links TRBV29-1 to TRBJ1-2; TCRdb lists TRBD1, though no DNA is available to test this call. The CDR3 covers 14 residues. Germline V CDR1 and CDR2: SQVTM, ANQGSEA.

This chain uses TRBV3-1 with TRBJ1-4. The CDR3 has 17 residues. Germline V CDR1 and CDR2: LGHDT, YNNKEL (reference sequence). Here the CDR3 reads CASSRLGARVTNEKLFF.

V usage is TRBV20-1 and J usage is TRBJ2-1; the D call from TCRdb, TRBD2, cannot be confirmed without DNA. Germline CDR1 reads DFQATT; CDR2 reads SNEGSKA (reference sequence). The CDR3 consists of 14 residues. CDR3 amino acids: CSAFGLAGGNEQFF.

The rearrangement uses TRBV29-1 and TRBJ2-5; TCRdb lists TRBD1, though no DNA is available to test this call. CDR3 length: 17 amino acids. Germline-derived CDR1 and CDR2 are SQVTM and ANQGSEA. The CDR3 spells CSVEDLGEGAPWKTQYF.

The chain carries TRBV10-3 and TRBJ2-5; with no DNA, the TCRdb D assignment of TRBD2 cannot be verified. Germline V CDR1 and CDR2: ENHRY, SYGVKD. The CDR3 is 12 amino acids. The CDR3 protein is CAISAGRETQYF.

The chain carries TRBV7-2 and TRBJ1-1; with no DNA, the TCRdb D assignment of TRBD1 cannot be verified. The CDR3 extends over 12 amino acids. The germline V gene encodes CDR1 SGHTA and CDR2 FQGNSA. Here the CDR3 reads CASSSTGAEAFF.

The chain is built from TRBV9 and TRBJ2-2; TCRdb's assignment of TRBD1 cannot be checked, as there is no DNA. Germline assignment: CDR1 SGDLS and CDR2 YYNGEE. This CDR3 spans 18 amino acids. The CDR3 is CASSGTGYGTANTGELFF.

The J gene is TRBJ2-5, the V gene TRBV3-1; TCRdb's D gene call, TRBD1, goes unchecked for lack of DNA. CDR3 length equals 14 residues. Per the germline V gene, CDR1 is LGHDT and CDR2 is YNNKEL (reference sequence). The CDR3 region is CASSSHRGPETQYF.

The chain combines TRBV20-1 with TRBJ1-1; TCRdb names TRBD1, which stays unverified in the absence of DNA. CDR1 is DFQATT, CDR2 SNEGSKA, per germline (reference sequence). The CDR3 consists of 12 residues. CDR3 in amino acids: CSARVTGFEAFF.

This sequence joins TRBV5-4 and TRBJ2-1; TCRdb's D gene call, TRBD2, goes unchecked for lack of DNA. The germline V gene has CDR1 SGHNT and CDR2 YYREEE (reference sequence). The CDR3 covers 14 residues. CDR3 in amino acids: CASTRAGGVNEQFF. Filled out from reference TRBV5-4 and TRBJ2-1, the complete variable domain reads ETGVTQSPTHLIKTRGQQVTLRCSSQSGHNTVSWYQQALGQGPQFIFQYYREEENGRGNFPPRFSGLQFPNYSSELNVNALELDDSALYLCASTRAGGVNEQFFGPGTRLTVL.

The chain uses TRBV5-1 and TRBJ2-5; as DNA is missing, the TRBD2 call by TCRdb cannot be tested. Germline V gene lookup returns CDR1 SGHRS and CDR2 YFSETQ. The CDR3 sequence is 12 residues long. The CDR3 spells CASSLGPIGTYF.

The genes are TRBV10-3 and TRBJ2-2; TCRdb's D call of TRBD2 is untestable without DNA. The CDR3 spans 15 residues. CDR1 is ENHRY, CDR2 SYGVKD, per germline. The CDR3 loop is CAISLAGEDTGELFF.

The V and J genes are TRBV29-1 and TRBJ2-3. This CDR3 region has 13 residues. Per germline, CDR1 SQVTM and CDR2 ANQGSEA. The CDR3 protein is CSVSRGSTDTQYF.

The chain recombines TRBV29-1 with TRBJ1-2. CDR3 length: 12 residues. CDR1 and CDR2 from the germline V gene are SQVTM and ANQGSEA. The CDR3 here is CSVVKGVYGYTF.